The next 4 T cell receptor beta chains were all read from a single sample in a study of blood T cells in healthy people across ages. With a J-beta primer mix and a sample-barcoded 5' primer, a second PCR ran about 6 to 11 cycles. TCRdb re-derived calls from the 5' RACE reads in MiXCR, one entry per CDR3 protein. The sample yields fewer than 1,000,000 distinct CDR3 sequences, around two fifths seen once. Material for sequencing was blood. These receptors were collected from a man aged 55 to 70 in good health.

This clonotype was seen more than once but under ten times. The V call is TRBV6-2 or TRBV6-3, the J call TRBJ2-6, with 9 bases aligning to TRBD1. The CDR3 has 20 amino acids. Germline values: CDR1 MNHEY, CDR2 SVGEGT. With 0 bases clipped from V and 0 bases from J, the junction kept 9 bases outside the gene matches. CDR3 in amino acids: CASSYSMGQGTDSGANVLTF. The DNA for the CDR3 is TGTGCCAGCAGTTACTCTATGGGACAGGGAACCGACTCTGGGGCCAACGTCCTGACTTTC.

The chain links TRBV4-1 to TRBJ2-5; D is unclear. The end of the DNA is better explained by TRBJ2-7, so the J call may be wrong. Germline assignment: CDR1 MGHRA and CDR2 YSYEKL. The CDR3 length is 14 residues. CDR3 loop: CASSQDLLVGEQYF. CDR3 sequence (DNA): TGCGCCAGCAGCCAAGACCTGTTGGTGGGCGAGCAGTACTTC.

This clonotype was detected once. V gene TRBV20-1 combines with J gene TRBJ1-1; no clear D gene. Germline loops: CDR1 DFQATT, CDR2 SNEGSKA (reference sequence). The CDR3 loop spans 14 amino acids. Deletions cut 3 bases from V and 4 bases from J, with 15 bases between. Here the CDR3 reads CSASPRTSGTEAFF. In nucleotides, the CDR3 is TGCAGTGCTAGTCCACGGACTTCCGGCACTGAAGCTTTCTTT.

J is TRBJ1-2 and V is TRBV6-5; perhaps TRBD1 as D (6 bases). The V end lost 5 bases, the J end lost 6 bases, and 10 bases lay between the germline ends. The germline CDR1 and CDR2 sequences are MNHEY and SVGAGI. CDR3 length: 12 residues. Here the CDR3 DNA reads TGTGCCAGCAGTCCCCGGACAGATGGCTACACCTTC. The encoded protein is CASSPRTDGYTF.